This TCR beta chain emerged from a study of blood T cell repertoires in COVID-19. As for the study in general: In each case, the material was cDNA or gDNA derived from T cells, B-cell-depleted T cells, or PBMCs.

Original data processing: Reference gene primer amplification in the assay estimated nucleated cell counts. The data were produced by immunoSEQ multiplex PCR, yet TCRdb's version contains in-frame clones alone and is incomplete. Clone size and the V and J calls come from that table; the DNA yielded D and trimming. The sample consists of about 210,000 clones, approximately 86% of them appearing once. This study enrolled people aged roughly 18 to 90 from about two dozen US geographic areas. The receptor comes from a woman in her thirties or forties with acute COVID-19. The sequenced material came from PBMCs or T cells enriched from blood (not recorded which).

CDR3: CSASGRTEAFF. The CDR3 DNA follows: TGCAGTGCAAGTGGGAGAACTGAAGCTTTCTTT. J is TRBJ1-1 and V is TRBV20-1, with D uncertain. Deletions cut 6 bases from V and 5 bases from J, with 10 bases between. The V gene's germline CDR1 is DFQATT and CDR2 SNEGSKA (reference sequence). This CDR3 region has 11 residues.